The T cell receptor beta chain under discussion was sequenced for a study of cytomegalovirus exposure and HLA in healthy donors. Study observations and caveats: Diagnosis of cytomegalovirus status made by the classifier reportedly showed high specificity and sensitivity. The majority of TCR sequences were rare, yet some public TCRs appeared in many donors.

Points on this clone: Its antigen is not known.

The CDR3 consists of 15 residues. Per germline, CDR1 LGHNA and CDR2 YSLEER. The ends lost 1 base at V and 1 base at J; junction bases unmatched: 2. All the people who gave samples were healthy bone marrow donors. Amplification used 60 Vbeta primers and 13 Jbeta primers. As handled by the study authors: Later analysis identified 80 million to 85 million unique TCR beta chains, approximately 11 million shared. Measured with immunoSEQ multiplex PCR; TCRdb has only the in-frame clones, and not every one. V, J and clone size derive from that table, while D and trimming were established from the DNA sequence. The table has under 200,000 clones, over 60% seen once.

This chain joins TRBV4-3 and TRBJ2-7; the match to TRBD1 covers 9 bases. Material: PBMCs. The source of this sequence is a man aged 40-49 years in good health and CMV-seronegative. CDR3 region: CASSQAGTGSYEQYF. As DNA, the CDR3 is TGCGCCAGCAGCCAAGCCGGGACAGGGTCCTACGAGCAGTACTTC.